These 28 T cell receptor beta chains originate from one sample sequenced in a study of blood T cell repertoires in COVID-19. Only in-frame clones appear in the TCRdb table, and some are missing; sequencing was by immunoSEQ multiplex PCR. The sample holds a few hundred thousand clones, around 82% seen once. Sequenced: peripheral blood. The receptors come from a human donor with COVID-19, enrolled during active disease. The donor label of this sample is uncertain.

This clone was found once. This chain joins TRBV11-2 and TRBJ1-1; D gene uncertain. This CDR3 region has 16 residues. Germline CDR1 and CDR2: SGHAT and FQNNGV. Trimming took 1 base from V and 5 from J, leaving 17 bases between them. CDR3 nucleotide sequence: TGTGCCAGCAGCTTAGCCTTCGGGGAGTGGGGAACTGAAGCTTTCTTT. It specifies CASSLAFGEWGTEAFF.

Of note for this clone: This CDR3 is also generated by other DNA sequences in the sample. The J gene is TRBJ2-2, the V gene TRBV5-1; 9 bases align to TRBD2. Germline V gene sequence: CDR1 SGHRS, CDR2 YFSETQ. The ends lost 4 bases at V and 1 base at J; junction bases unmatched: 2. CDR3 size: 15 residues. The CDR3 loop reads CASSATSGNTGELFF. CDR3 sequence (DNA): TGCGCCAGCAGCGCGACTAGCGGGAACACCGGGGAGCTGTTTTTT.

The chain carries TRBV7-9 and TRBJ2-2; D is uncertain. The CDR3 has 14 amino acids. The ends were cut back, 6 bases at V and 2 bases at J, with 10 bases in the middle. The germline V gene has CDR1 SEHNR and CDR2 FQNEAQ (reference sequence). CDR3 in amino acids: CASRVDTNTGELFF. The CDR3, as DNA: TGTGCCAGCAGGGTCGATACAAACACCGGGGAGCTGTTTTTT.

This clone was observed once. The rearrangement uses TRBV7-3 and TRBJ2-3, with D perhaps TRBD2 (5 bases). Trimming left V 5 bases short and J 4 bases short, with 13 bases between. The germline V gene encodes CDR1 SGHTA and CDR2 FQGTGA. This CDR3 has 14 amino acids. The CDR3 is CASSPNGVPDTQYF. Written as DNA, the CDR3 is TGTGCCAGCAGCCCAAACGGGGTGCCAGATACGCAGTATTTT.

V is TRBV18 and J is TRBJ2-7; weak D call: TRBD2 (7 bases). V was trimmed by 2 bases and J by 0 bases, leaving 14 bases between them. CDR1 is KGHSH, CDR2 LQKENI, per germline. The CDR3 loop spans 16 amino acids. CDR3 in DNA: TGTGCCAGCTCACCATCGGGGGGCGGGAGCTCCTACGAGCAGTACTTC. Its protein product is CASSPSGGGSSYEQYF.

This chain connects TRBV14 to TRBJ2-7; 9 bases agree with TRBD1. The V and J ends lost 1 base and 2 bases, in that order; junction bases with no gene match: 3. CDR1 is SGHDN and CDR2 is FVKESK in the germline V gene. CDR3 length: 15 amino acids. The CDR3 spells CASSQGRTGAYEQYF. CDR3 DNA: TGTGCCAGCAGCCAAGGAAGGACAGGGGCCTACGAGCAGTACTTC.

J is TRBJ1-4 and V is TRBV10-3, with 8 nucleotides matching TRBD1. CDR1 ENHRY and CDR2 SYGVKD come from the germline V gene. V gave up 4 bases and J gave up 0 bases; unmatched junction bases: 7. CDR3 length equals 17 residues. The CDR3 region has the DNA TGTGCCATCAGTGGGGACAGGCCGGATGCAACTAATGAAAAACTGTTTTTT. It codes for CAISGDRPDATNEKLFF.

A single count supports this clone. The CDR3 sequence is CASSLLSGAGNTIYF. DNA of the CDR3: TGCGCCAGCAGCTTGCTCTCGGGTGCCGGAAACACCATATATTTT. The chain uses TRBV5-1 and TRBJ1-3; D unresolved. Trimming shortened V by 1 base and J by 4 bases, and 12 bases separated the two germline ends. From germline, CDR1 is SGHRS and CDR2 YFSETQ. This CDR3 contains 15 residues.

This sequence joins TRBV7-8 and TRBJ2-3; the D gene is possibly TRBD1 (7 bases). Germline V lookup: CDR1 SGHVS, CDR2 FQNEAQ. CDR3 length: 16 residues. V was pared by 5 bases and J by 4 bases, with 19 bases between. The CDR3 reads CASSLLGGTAADTQYF. CDR3 in DNA: TGTGCCAGCAGCCTTCTTGGGGGGACAGCGGCAGATACGCAGTATTTT.

The chain uses TRBV29-1 and TRBJ2-5; 12 bases are shared with TRBD2. The CDR3 sequence is 16 residues long. Losses at the gene ends were 7 bases for V and 5 bases for J; bases not matched to a gene: 14. Germline assignment: CDR1 SQVTM and CDR2 ANQGSEA. In DNA form, the CDR3 reads TGCAGCGGCCGGGGACTAGCGGGTACTCCGCTGGAGACCCAGTACTTC. Its protein product is CSGRGLAGTPLETQYF.

The gene calls are TRBV5-4 and TRBJ1-2, with D possibly being TRBD1 (5 bases). Trimming took off 2 bases at V and 2 bases at J, with 16 bases between the two ends. Germline V gene data show CDR1 as SGHNT and CDR2 as YYREEE (reference sequence). The CDR3 totals 16 residues. The CDR3 sequence is CASSFGGGSPNYGYTF. CDR3 sequence (DNA): TGTGCCAGCAGCTTTGGGGGGGGGTCCCCGAACTATGGCTACACCTTC. Full variable domain (missing parts from reference TRBV5-4 and TRBJ1-2): ETGVTQSPTHLIKTRGQQVTLRCSSQSGHNTVSWYQQALGQGPQFIFQYYREEENGRGNFPPRFSGLQFPNYSSELNVNALELDDSALYLCASSFGGGSPNYGYTFGSGTRLTVV.

The V gene is TRBV3-1 (or the pseudogene TRBV3-2), the J gene TRBJ2-7; D perhaps matches TRBD2 (6 bases). Trimming cost V 6 bases and J 2 bases, with 17 bases left between them. The CDR3 totals 15 residues. Germline CDR1 LGHDT, CDR2 YNNKEL (reference sequence). The CDR3 coding sequence is TGTGCCAGCAGACCAGAGGAGGGAAACCCCTACGAGCAGTACTTC. Translated, it gives CASRPEEGNPYEQYF.

The J gene is TRBJ1-3, the V gene TRBV28; 9 bases are a match to TRBD1. The V segment lost 5 bases and the J segment 3 bases; nucleotides outside the gene matches: 11. The CDR3 has 17 residues. CDR1 MDHEN and CDR2 SYDVKM come from the germline V gene. CDR3 in DNA: TGTGCCAGCAGTCCCCTTCTCGGGACAGGGCTTGGAAACACCATATATTTT. Its protein is CASSPLLGTGLGNTIYF.

V gene TRBV7-9 combines with J gene TRBJ2-2; unclear D gene. The CDR3 has 12 amino acids. V was trimmed by 5 bases and J by 4 bases, leaving 5 bases between them. Looked up from germline, CDR1 is SEHNR and CDR2 is FQNEAQ (reference sequence). The CDR3 DNA sequence: TGTGCCAGCAGCCCCAGCACCGGGGAGCTGTTTTTT. This encodes CASSPSTGELFF. The variable domain in full, completed from reference TRBV7-9 and TRBJ2-2, reads DTGVSQNPRHKITKRGQNVTFRCDPISEHNRLYWYRQTLGQGPEFLTYFQNEAQLEKSRLLSDRFSAERPKGSFSTLEIQRTEQGDSAMYLCASSPSTGELFFGEGSRLTVL.

The rearrangement uses TRBV19 and TRBJ2-1, with 10 bases matching TRBD2. Germline V lookup: CDR1 LNHDA, CDR2 SQIVND (reference sequence). With 5 bases clipped from V and 3 bases from J, the junction kept 13 bases outside the gene matches. The CDR3 is 18 amino acids. The CDR3 DNA is TGTGCCAGTAGTCCAAGCCCGGGACTAGCGTTCGACTACAATGAGCAGTTCTTC. This gives the protein CASSPSPGLAFDYNEQFF. Looking up the rest from reference TRBV19 and TRBJ2-1 gives the full variable domain: DGGITQSPKYLFRKEGQNVTLSCEQNLNHDAMYWYRQDPGQGLRLIYYSQIVNDFQKGDIAEGYSVSREKKESFPLTVTSAQKNPTAFYLCASSPSPGLAFDYNEQFFGPGTRLTVL.

This chain connects TRBV27 to TRBJ2-7; 10 nucleotides match TRBD1. The CDR3 loop spans 15 amino acids. Germline trimming cut 3 bases from V and 7 bases from J; bases unmatched to any gene: 9. From germline, CDR1 is MNHEY and CDR2 SMNVEV (reference sequence). For the CDR3, the DNA is TGTGCCAGCAGTTTCTGGGGGACAGGGGTAGAGGAGCAGTACTTC. Its protein product is CASSFWGTGVEEQYF.

This clone has just a few counts. This rearrangement joins TRBV28 to TRBJ2-5; tentatively, D is TRBD2 (6 bases). Germline V gene sequence: CDR1 MDHEN, CDR2 SYDVKM. V lost 5 bases and J 4 bases, leaving 17 bases between the germline ends. This CDR3 is 15 amino acids long. The CDR3 DNA sequence: TGTGCCAGCAGTGTACTCACTAGCCCCCCAGAGACCCAGTACTTC. Amino acids: CASSVLTSPPETQYF.

The V call is TRBV5-4, the J call TRBJ2-1; 12 bases line up with TRBD1. The CDR3 extends over 20 amino acids. The trim removed 5 bases at V and 7 bases at J, leaving 22 bases unmatched. Germline CDR1 and CDR2: SGHNT and YYREEE (reference sequence). For the CDR3, the DNA is TGTGCCAGCAGATGGGGGAGAGTGGTAGCCGGGACAGGGGGCGGGAATGAGCAGTTCTTC. Amino acids: CASRWGRVVAGTGGGNEQFF.

This clone was seen more than once but under ten times. One end of the junction is discordant with germline, which a read error may explain. The CDR3 is CAGRGTAFSGNTIYF. The CDR3, as DNA: TGTGCCGGCAGAGGGACAGCGTTCTCTGGAAACACCATATATTTT. The chain joins TRBV2 to TRBJ1-3, with TRBD1 matching over 7 bases. Germline V gene data show CDR1 as SNHLY and CDR2 as FYNNEI. The CDR3 runs to 15 residues.

The rearrangement links TRBV28 to TRBJ2-7, with 7 bases identical to TRBD2. CDR1 is MDHEN and CDR2 is SYDVKM in the germline V gene. The V segment lost 6 bases and the J segment 6 bases; nucleotides outside the gene matches: 5. The CDR3 loop spans 12 amino acids. The CDR3 DNA is TGTGCCAGCAGACGGACTAGAGGCGAGCAGTACTTC. This gives the protein CASRRTRGEQYF.

This clone showed up just once. This chain uses TRBV28 with TRBJ1-2, with D maybe TRBD1 (5 bases). This CDR3 has 14 residues. Germline V CDR1 and CDR2: MDHEN, SYDVKM. The V end was cut by 2 bases, the J end by 8 bases, with 15 bases between. In DNA, the CDR3 is TGTGCCAGCAGTTTACCAGGGTTGATGCGGGGCTACACCTTC. This encodes CASSLPGLMRGYTF.

The chain employs TRBV18 and TRBJ1-1; 9 bases are a match to TRBD1. The J segment lost 7 bases and the V segment lost 3 bases, leaving 15 bases of the junction unmatched. The CDR3 length is 17 residues. The V gene's germline CDR1 is KGHSH and CDR2 LQKENI. As DNA, the CDR3 is TGTGCCAGCTCACCTCGGTTAGGGACAGGGTTAGTCAATGAAGCTTTCTTT. It translates to CASSPRLGTGLVNEAFF.

The chain uses TRBV9 and TRBJ2-6; D might be TRBD1 (6 bases). Germline V lookup: CDR1 SGDLS, CDR2 YYNGEE. The CDR3 extends over 20 amino acids. Trimming took 2 bases from V and 0 from J, leaving 21 bases between them. The CDR3 region is CASSVSTGTRGTSGANVLTF. CDR3 nucleotides: TGTGCCAGCAGCGTTTCAACAGGGACGAGGGGAACCTCTGGGGCCAACGTCCTGACTTTC. Together with reference TRBV9 and TRBJ2-6, the CDR3 gives the full variable domain: DSGVTQTPKHLITATGQRVTLRCSPRSGDLSVYWYQQSLDQGLQFLIQYYNGEERAKGNILERFSAQQFPDLHSELNLSSLELGDSALYFCASSVSTGTRGTSGANVLTFGAGSRLTVL.

The J gene is TRBJ1-1, the V gene TRBV19, with D maybe TRBD1 (6 bases). The germline V gene has CDR1 LNHDA and CDR2 SQIVND (reference sequence). Between the trimmed V and J ends, which lost 3 bases and 7 bases, there was a span of 18 bases. The CDR3 consists of 15 residues. CDR3 amino acids: CASSISPGGLIEAFF. As DNA, the CDR3 is TGTGCCAGTAGTATCAGTCCGGGGGGCTTGATTGAAGCTTTCTTT.

The chain links TRBV2 to TRBJ1-5; TRBD1 aligns across 9 bases. The CDR3 is made up of 16 amino acids. Germline values: CDR1 SNHLY, CDR2 FYNNEI. The trim removed 5 bases at V and 1 base at J, leaving 6 bases unmatched. Here the CDR3 DNA reads TGTGCCAGCAGTAGACAGGGGGGAATGAGCAATCAGCCCCAGCATTTT. Translating it yields CASSRQGGMSNQPQHF.

This sequence joins TRBV10-1 and TRBJ1-5; D gene unclear. V shed 3 bases and J shed 0 bases, with 15 bases lying between them. The length of the CDR3 is 17 residues. CDR1 WNHNN and CDR2 SYGVQD come from the germline V gene (reference sequence). The CDR3 protein is CASSDLPGAVSNQPQHF. The CDR3 nucleotides read TGCGCCAGCAGTGACCTACCCGGAGCAGTTAGCAATCAGCCCCAGCATTTT.

The V and J genes are TRBV7-9 and TRBJ2-2; the match to TRBD2 covers 7 bases. V gave up 6 bases and J gave up 8 bases; unmatched junction bases: 15. In germline, CDR1 is SEHNR, CDR2 FQNEAQ (reference sequence). The CDR3 spans 16 residues. The DNA of the CDR3 is TGTGCCAGCAGTTCGATGGGCGGGAGTGATGTAGGGGAGCTGTTTTTT. Residues: CASSSMGGSDVGELFF.

V is TRBV7-9 and J is TRBJ2-3; the match to TRBD2 covers 15 bases. V lost 1 base and J lost 5; bases outside the gene matches: 4. Germline V gives CDR1 SEHNR, CDR2 FQNEAQ (reference sequence). The length of the CDR3 is 17 residues. The CDR3 sequence: CASSLGTSGRGGDTQYF. The CDR3 nucleotides are TGTGCCAGCAGCTTAGGGACTAGCGGGAGGGGAGGAGATACGCAGTATTTT.